The 25 T cell receptor beta chains below were found in one sample sequenced in a study of shared clonotypes between healthy human individuals. Measured with immunoSEQ multiplex PCR; TCRdb has only the in-frame clones, and not every one. The table lists about 2.3 million clones, 80% to 95% of them singletons. The sample was naive CD4+ T cells from PBMCs. Specified subset: CD45RA+ positively selected. The receptors were sampled from a man aged 18 to 30 in good health. Some clones in this sample may be carry-over from other donors' samples.

This CDR3 is CASSPGGTSGFNEQFF. CDR3 nucleotide sequence: TGTGCCAGCAGCCCTGGGGGGACTAGCGGCTTCAATGAGCAGTTCTTC. This sequence joins TRBV7-3 and TRBJ2-1; 11 bases line up with TRBD2. V gave up 5 bases and J gave up 6 bases; unmatched junction bases: 9. CDR1 is SGHTA and CDR2 is FQGTGA in the germline V gene. This CDR3 has 16 residues.

V gene TRBV30 combines with J gene TRBJ2-2, with D possibly TRBD1 on 6 matching bases. The length of the CDR3 is 13 residues. Germline assignment: CDR1 GTSNPN and CDR2 SVGIG (reference sequence). V was clipped by 6 bases and J by 4 bases, with 12 bases between them. The CDR3 DNA is TGTGCCTGTGGACAGAGCTTCACCGGGGAGCTGTTTTTT. It is translated as CACGQSFTGELFF.

This chain uses TRBV5-1 with TRBJ1-1; no definite D call. Trimming took off 5 bases at V and 0 bases at J, with 14 bases between the two ends. CDR1 is SGHRS and CDR2 is YFSETQ in the germline V gene. CDR3 size: 15 residues. CDR3 nucleotides: TGCGCCAGCAGACGCACACTGTCCATGAACACTGAAGCTTTCTTT. Residues: CASRRTLSMNTEAFF.

The chain couples TRBV2 to TRBJ2-4, with 8 positions matching TRBD2. V dropped 4 bases and J dropped 0; count of bases not matched to a gene: 8. The CDR3 spans 17 residues. From germline, CDR1 is SNHLY and CDR2 FYNNEI. In nucleotides, the CDR3 is TGTGCCAGCAGTGGGGGCCCCGGGAGGGTAGCCAAAAACATTCAGTACTTC. Its protein is CASSGGPGRVAKNIQYF.

V and J are TRBV19 and TRBJ1-2, with D possibly being TRBD1 (5 bases). The germline V gene has CDR1 LNHDA and CDR2 SQIVND (reference sequence). This CDR3 is 16 amino acids long. V gave up 1 base and J gave up 0 bases, with 12 bases separating them. CDR3 sequence (DNA): TGTGCCAGTAGTATAGGCCCCCAGGGCACTAACTATGGCTACACCTTC. Translating gives CASSIGPQGTNYGYTF.

This rearrangement joins TRBV2 to TRBJ2-3; weak D call: TRBD2 (5 bases). This CDR3 is 13 amino acids long. Germline V gives CDR1 SNHLY, CDR2 FYNNEI. V lost 6 bases and J 0 bases, leaving 7 bases between the germline ends. CDR3 DNA sequence: TGTGCCAGCAGGAGCGGTAGCACAGATACGCAGTATTTT. Translated, it gives CASRSGSTDTQYF.

This sequence joins TRBV7-2 and TRBJ2-5; D not resolved. Germline V CDR1 and CDR2: SGHTA, FQGNSA. The V and J ends lost 0 bases and 1 base respectively, with 9 bases between them. The CDR3 totals 15 residues. The CDR3, as DNA: TGTGCCAGCAGCTTAGCCCTACGGTTCCAAGAGACCCAGTACTTC. Protein: CASSLALRFQETQYF.

The gene calls are TRBV9 and TRBJ2-3, with D possibly called TRBD1 or TRBD2 (6 bases each). V was pared by 4 bases and J by 2 bases, with 14 bases between. The CDR3 contains 15 residues. Germline assignment: CDR1 SGDLS and CDR2 YYNGEE. CDR3 nucleotide sequence: TGTGCCAGCAGCCTCCTGAGGGGGGACACAGATACGCAGTATTTT. This codes for CASSLLRGDTDTQYF.

This clone was observed once. The sample contains more than one DNA sequence encoding this CDR3. V usage is TRBV6-1 and J usage is TRBJ2-3; 10 nucleotides match TRBD2. V lost 6 bases and J lost 3; bases outside the gene matches: 3. This CDR3 contains 14 residues. The V gene's germline CDR1 is MNHNS and CDR2 SASEGT. The CDR3 loop reads CASSLTSGTDTQYF. The CDR3 DNA reads TGTGCCAGCAGCTTGACTAGCGGGACAGATACGCAGTATTTT.

The chain joins TRBV20-1 to TRBJ2-1; no clear D. This CDR3 contains 11 residues. Germline lookup yields CDR1 DFQATT and CDR2 SNEGSKA (reference sequence). V gave up 2 bases and J gave up 10 bases, with 9 bases separating them. CDR3 DNA sequence: TGCAGTGCTAGACCCATCGGGGAGCAGTTCTTC. This sequence encodes CSARPIGEQFF.

V usage is TRBV5-1 and J usage is TRBJ1-1; D gene uncertain. Germline V CDR1 and CDR2: SGHRS, YFSETQ. V was clipped by 0 bases and J by 0 bases, with 6 bases between them. The CDR3 length is 14 residues. CDR3 sequence reads: CASSLVSMNTEAFF. For the CDR3, the DNA is TGCGCCAGCAGCTTGGTATCCATGAACACTGAAGCTTTCTTT.

The V gene is TRBV19, the J gene TRBJ2-5; D gene uncertain. Germline CDR1 reads LNHDA; CDR2 reads SQIVND (reference sequence). The V end was cut by 6 bases, the J end by 5 bases, with 16 bases between. The CDR3 is 14 residues long. CDR3 nucleotide sequence: TGTGCCAGTAGCCCGTGGGGAACCAAGGAGACCCAGTACTTC. Protein: CASSPWGTKETQYF.

The V call is TRBV4-2, the J call TRBJ1-4, with D possibly TRBD1 on 6 matching bases. The V end lost 4 bases, the J end lost 7 bases, and 13 bases lay between the germline ends. Germline V CDR1 and CDR2: LGHNA, YNFKEQ. The CDR3 has 14 residues. CDR3 sequence reads: CASSPRDMSEKLFF. CDR3 nucleotides: TGTGCCAGCAGCCCAAGGGACATGAGTGAAAAACTGTTTTTT.

Regarding this clone: Other DNA sequences in the sample encode the same CDR3. J is TRBJ1-1 and V is TRBV7-2; no clear D gene. Germline V gene lookup returns CDR1 SGHTA and CDR2 FQGNSA. With 2 bases removed from V and 2 bases from J, the gap between germline ends came to 6 bases. This CDR3 region has 13 residues. As DNA, the CDR3 is TGTGCCAGCAGCTTATACGGCAACACTGAAGCTTTCTTT. It specifies CASSLYGNTEAFF.

The CDR3 here is CASSRSGANVLTF. The CDR3 nucleotides are TGTGCCAGCAGCCGGTCAGGGGCCAACGTCCTGACTTTC. The chain employs TRBV7-9 and TRBJ2-6, with D uncertain. With 5 bases removed from V and 4 bases from J, the gap between germline ends came to 6 bases. CDR3 length: 13 amino acids. Germline loops: CDR1 SEHNR, CDR2 FQNEAQ (reference sequence).

The genes are TRBV7-7 and TRBJ2-1; maybe TRBD2 (6 bases). The CDR3 has 17 amino acids. The germline V and J ends were trimmed by 5 bases and 2 bases, with 19 bases remaining between them. Germline lookup yields CDR1 SSHAT and CDR2 FNYEAQ (reference sequence). In nucleotides, the CDR3 is TGTGCCAGCAGCCCTGACTTGTCTAGCGCAGCCTACAATGAGCAGTTCTTC. This translates into CASSPDLSSAAYNEQFF.

The V gene is TRBV5-4, the J gene TRBJ2-3; 8 nucleotides match TRBD2. CDR3 size: 15 residues. Germline CDR1 and CDR2: SGHNT and YYREEE (reference sequence). The ends lost 4 bases at V and 3 bases at J; junction bases unmatched: 7. The CDR3 loop reads CASSRGAGATDTQYF. CDR3 bases: TGTGCCAGCAGCCGCGGAGCGGGAGCTACAGATACGCAGTATTTT.

The V and J genes are TRBV5-1 and TRBJ2-2, with unresolved D. CDR3 length: 17 amino acids. Deletions cut 0 bases from V and 1 base from J, with 13 bases between. CDR1 and CDR2 (germline): SGHRS, YFSETQ. In DNA, the CDR3 is TGCGCCAGCAGCTTGGGACCCTCGACGGGGAACACCGGGGAGCTGTTTTTT. Translating gives CASSLGPSTGNTGELFF.

The genes are TRBV21-1 and TRBJ1-5; the DNA was not used to check the table's D call, TRBD1. TRBV21-1 is termed a pseudogene. CDR3 size: 16 residues. In DNA, the CDR3 is TGTGCCAGCAGTAACACAACAGGGATCAGAGGACAGCCCCAGCATTTT. Its protein is CASSNTTGIRGQPQHF.

V is TRBV28 and J is TRBJ2-2; 7 bases line up with TRBD1. The CDR3 is 16 amino acids. Trimming at V came to 5 bases and at J to 0 bases, leaving 6 bases not matched to a gene. In germline, CDR1 is MDHEN, CDR2 SYDVKM. CDR3 sequence (DNA): TGTGCCAGCAGTACCCCGGACAGGACGAACACCGGGGAGCTGTTTTTT. Its protein is CASSTPDRTNTGELFF.

J is TRBJ2-1 and V is TRBV5-6; either TRBD1 or TRBD2 may fit D (5 bases each). In germline, CDR1 is SGHDT, CDR2 YYEEEE. The CDR3 consists of 17 residues. Trimming cost V 4 bases and J 8 bases, with 25 bases left between them. In DNA form, the CDR3 reads TGTGCCAGCAGCCGACGGGCCGGACCATCTAGAGGGGATGAGCAGTTCTTC. Translating gives CASSRRAGPSRGDEQFF.

The chain carries TRBV11-2 and TRBJ2-1, with TRBD2 identical over 10 bases. Germline lookup yields CDR1 SGHAT and CDR2 FQNNGV. The J segment lost 9 bases and the V segment lost 1 base, leaving 12 bases of the junction unmatched. The CDR3 spans 17 residues. CDR3 sequence reads: CASSLVFSSGSRIEQFF. The CDR3 coding sequence is TGTGCCAGCAGCTTAGTATTTTCTAGCGGGAGTAGAATTGAGCAGTTCTTC.

The V gene is TRBV30, the J gene TRBJ1-5; 8 nucleotides line up with TRBD1. The CDR3 loop spans 14 amino acids. Trimming removed 1 base from V and 4 bases from J; junction bases left unmatched: 3. Germline CDR1 is GTSNPN and CDR2 is SVGIG (reference sequence). CDR3 protein: CAWSGQGLNQPQHF. The CDR3 DNA follows: TGTGCCTGGAGTGGACAGGGGTTAAATCAGCCCCAGCATTTT.

V is TRBV18 and J is TRBJ1-3; D possibly corresponds to TRBD1 (6 bases). The CDR3 spans 15 residues. Trimming removed 1 base at V and 2 bases at J, with 9 bases between. Germline V gene lookup returns CDR1 KGHSH and CDR2 LQKENI. Written as DNA, the CDR3 is TGTGCCAGCTCACCACAGGGGACACCTGGAAACACCATATATTTT. This sequence encodes CASSPQGTPGNTIYF.

The rearrangement links TRBV27 to TRBJ2-2, with D unresolved. With 10 bases removed from V and 8 bases from J, the gap between germline ends came to 8 bases. The V gene's germline CDR1 is MNHEY and CDR2 SMNVEV (reference sequence). The CDR3 contains 10 residues. CDR3 in amino acids: CATGFGELFF. CDR3 DNA sequence: TGTGCCACCGGGTTTGGGGAGCTGTTTTTT.